Listed here is a single TCR beta chain. These data belong to a study of blood T cell repertoires in COVID-19. Study context: Samples came from the United States, Italy and Spain, spanning acute and convalescent COVID-19. PBMCs, B-cell-depleted T cells, or T cells were the source of the cDNA or gDNA that made up the material.

Authors' analysis steps: Reference gene primer amplification gave estimated nucleated cell counts. Produced via immunoSEQ multiplex PCR; TCRdb's table is partial and in-frame only. The DNA gave D and trimming, while V, J and clone size come from that table. The sample has approximately 170,000 clones, about 88% seen once. Germline V lookup: CDR1 SGHRS, CDR2 YFSETQ. The CDR3 runs 15 residues. J was trimmed by 5 bases and V by 2 bases; bases with no gene match: 7. The V call is TRBV5-1, the J call TRBJ1-2, with 9 bases identical to TRBD1. The specimen sequenced was peripheral blood. The clonotype comes from a man in his 60s with acute or convalescent COVID-19. CDR3 sequence reads: CASSLTGGTEYGYTF. The CDR3 nucleotides are TGCGCCAGCAGCTTAACAGGGGGCACGGAATATGGCTACACCTTC.